The 16 T cell receptor beta chains presented below share a single source sample, sequenced in a study of human T cells and chemical hapten exposure. TCRdb reprocessed the RACE reads with MiXCR, giving one entry per CDR3 protein. The repertoire holds 180,000 or so distinct CDR3 sequences, with more than 20% as singletons. Noted time point: patch test 1, 2 weeks after DPC sensitization. Stated treatment: therapeutic diphenylcyclopropenone sensitization with weekly scalp DPC. The material sequenced was whole blood, taken in connection with sensitization to the hapten diphenylcyclopropenone (DPC). Source of these receptors: a woman aged 45-65 years with alopecia areata. Some clones in this sample may be carry-over from other donors' samples.

This rearrangement joins TRBV4-1 to TRBJ2-7; D may be TRBD2 (6 bases). The germline V gene encodes CDR1 MGHRA and CDR2 YSYEKL. Between the trimmed V and J ends, which lost 1 base and 3 bases, there was a span of 10 bases. This CDR3 has 14 residues. CDR3 protein: CASSQVFGSYEQYF. CDR3 DNA sequence: TGCGCCAGCAGCCAAGTCTTCGGGAGCTACGAGCAGTACTTC.

This clonotype has more than one count but fewer than ten. The chain uses TRBV29-1 and TRBJ2-5; TRBD2 might be the D (5 bases). Trimming took 6 bases from V and 0 from J, leaving 14 bases between them. The CDR3 has 14 amino acids. Germline V lookup: CDR1 SQVTM, CDR2 ANQGSEA. CDR3 loop: CSVGSKRNQETQYF. CDR3 nucleotides: TGCAGCGTCGGTTCAAAGCGGAACCAAGAGACCCAGTACTTC.

This clonotype was seen a handful of times. The chain is built from TRBV7-9 and TRBJ2-3; TRBD2 matches 7 bases. The V gene end was trimmed by 8 bases and the J gene end by 6 bases; junction bases not matched to a gene: 5. This CDR3 is built from 12 residues. Looked up from germline, CDR1 is SEHNR and CDR2 is FQNEAQ (reference sequence). This chain's CDR3 is CASGAGEDTQYF. In nucleotides, the CDR3 is TGTGCCAGCGGTGCGGGAGAGGATACGCAGTATTTT.

This rearrangement joins TRBV6-2 or TRBV6-3 to TRBJ2-7; D tentatively reads TRBD1 or TRBD2 (5 bases each). Germline lookup yields CDR1 MNHEY and CDR2 SVGEGT. V was shortened by 2 bases and J by 3 bases, with 11 bases between the two germline ends. CDR3 length equals 14 residues. The CDR3 coding sequence is TGTGCCAGCAGTTACGCCGGGGCGGGCTACGAGCAGTACTTC. This translates into CASSYAGAGYEQYF.

The sample holds a few counts of this clonotype. This chain joins TRBV3-1 and TRBJ2-3; D is possibly TRBD2 (6 bases). The CDR3 length is 13 residues. The germline V gene has CDR1 LGHDT and CDR2 YNNKEL (reference sequence). V was cut by 1 base and J by 6 bases, with 8 bases left in between. The DNA for the CDR3 is TGTGCCAGCAGCCAAGCGGGAGTGGATACGCAGTATTTT. Translation: CASSQAGVDTQYF.

This clonotype has only a few counts. The chain has TRBV12-3 or TRBV12-4 and TRBJ1-6; D not resolved. Trimming cost V 3 bases and J 6 bases, with 9 bases left between them. The CDR3 is 14 amino acids. For the CDR3, the DNA is TGTGCCAGCAGTTTGGTCACCCCTAATTCACCCCTCCACTTT. Its protein product is CASSLVTPNSPLHF.

This clonotype has a count of ten or more. The junction departs from germline at one end; a sequencing error may be responsible. The V gene is TRBV2, the J gene TRBJ2-3; TRBD2 matches at 8 bases. CDR1 and CDR2 (germline): SNHLY, FYNNEI. The CDR3 is made up of 14 amino acids. This CDR3 is CASREAGGTDTQYF. CDR3 DNA: TGTGCCAGCAGAGAAGCGGGAGGCACAGATACGCAGTATTTT. The whole variable domain, filled in from reference TRBV2 and TRBJ2-3, reads EPEVTQTPSHQVTQMGQEVILRCVPISNHLYFYWYRQILGQKVEFLVSFYNNEISEKSEIFDDQFSVERPDGSNFTLKIRSTKLEDSAMYFCASREAGGTDTQYFGPGTRLTVL.

This clonotype was detected a few times. The CDR3 loop reads CASSFLRGWDTEAFF. The CDR3 DNA is TGTGCCAGCAGTTTCCTTCGAGGGTGGGACACTGAAGCTTTCTTT. The chain has TRBV6-5 and TRBJ1-1; no reliable D call. The CDR3 runs to 15 residues. CDR1 is MNHEY and CDR2 is SVGAGI in the germline V gene. V shed 4 bases and J shed 3 bases, with 15 bases lying between them.

V gene TRBV5-1 combines with J gene TRBJ2-1, with D perhaps matching TRBD1 or TRBD2 (5 bases each). Germline V CDR1 and CDR2: SGHRS, YFSETQ. The CDR3 is 14 residues long. The V gene lost 6 bases and the J gene lost 9 bases, with 19 bases spanning the gap. The CDR3 region has the DNA TGCGCCAGCAACCGGGGCCCGACGAGGGGTGAGCAGTTCTTC. Protein: CASNRGPTRGEQFF.

The CDR3: CASSAQLGVNTEAFF. The CDR3 nucleotides read TGTGCCAGCAGCGCCCAATTAGGAGTTAACACTGAAGCTTTCTTT. The rearrangement joins TRBV9 to TRBJ1-1; D is unresolved. Germline V gene sequence: CDR1 SGDLS, CDR2 YYNGEE. This CDR3 comprises 15 residues. V lost 3 bases and J 2 bases, leaving 14 bases between the germline ends.

This chain links TRBV5-4 with TRBJ1-1; D is undetermined. The CDR3 consists of 14 residues. Trimming removed 3 bases at V and 0 bases at J, with 9 bases between. From germline, CDR1 is SGHNT and CDR2 YYREEE (reference sequence). DNA for the CDR3: TGTGCCAGCAGCTCCTTGAGGGTGAACACTGAAGCTTTCTTT. Translation: CASSSLRVNTEAFF.

This rearrangement joins TRBV28 to TRBJ2-7; TRBD2 agrees at 7 bases. Germline V gene lookup returns CDR1 MDHEN and CDR2 SYDVKM. Trimming cost V 4 bases and J 4 bases; bases outside gene matches: 10. The CDR3 runs 15 residues. CDR3: CASSYPRSGNYEQYF. The CDR3 coding sequence is TGTGCCAGCAGTTACCCGAGGAGCGGGAATTACGAGCAGTACTTC.

The rearrangement links TRBV2 to TRBJ1-1; D unresolved. Trimming pared 0 bases from V and 4 bases from J, leaving 12 bases between. Germline V gene data show CDR1 as SNHLY and CDR2 as FYNNEI. This CDR3 is 15 amino acids long. CDR3 in DNA: TGTGCCAGCAGTGAAGCGACTGTAAAAGCCACTGAAGCTTTCTTT. Protein sequence: CASSEATVKATEAFF.

This clonotype was recorded at least ten times. The chain recombines TRBV9 with TRBJ2-2; D gene ambiguous. Trimming left V 0 bases short and J 8 bases short, with 5 bases between. Germline V gives CDR1 SGDLS, CDR2 YYNGEE. This CDR3 comprises 12 residues. CDR3 nucleotide sequence: TGTGCCAGCAGCGTAGATGTAGGGGAGCTGTTTTTT. Translating it yields CASSVDVGELFF.

To note about this clonotype: The junction departs from germline at one end; a sequencing error may be responsible. The chain has TRBV29-1 and TRBJ2-1; TRBD2 aligns across 13 bases. The CDR3 consists of 15 residues. CDR1 is SQVTM, CDR2 ANQGSEA, per germline. The CDR3 DNA sequence: TGCAGCGTTAAAGAGGCGGGACTAGCGGGAAGTGAGCAGTTCTTC. Translated, it gives CSVKEAGLAGSEQFF.

The J gene is TRBJ2-1, the V gene TRBV29-1; the match to TRBD2 covers 10 bases. V dropped 3 bases and J dropped 9; count of bases not matched to a gene: 23. This CDR3 has 19 residues. Germline-derived CDR1 and CDR2 are SQVTM and ANQGSEA. DNA of the CDR3: TGCAGCGTTGATGGGGCGCCAACACTTCCGGGACTAGCGAGGGGTGAGCAGTTCTTC. Amino acids: CSVDGAPTLPGLARGEQFF.